Below, 23 T cell receptor beta chains from the same sample are listed, as sequenced in a study of blood T cell repertoires in COVID-19. Libraries were prepared by immunoSEQ multiplex PCR; TCRdb keeps only in-frame clonotypes and omits some of them. The data show more than 200,000 clones, roughly nine tenths seen once. The sequencing sample was made of peripheral blood. All receptors come from a woman aged 45-60 years with COVID-19, enrolled during active disease.

The V gene is TRBV5-4, the J gene TRBJ2-5; TRBD2 agrees at 15 bases. This CDR3 has 17 residues. Germline trimming cut 3 bases from V and 2 bases from J; bases unmatched to any gene: 5. Germline lookup yields CDR1 SGHNT and CDR2 YYREEE (reference sequence). The CDR3 protein is CASSSRGLAGGQETQYF. For the CDR3, the DNA is TGTGCCAGCAGCTCACGCGGACTAGCGGGGGGGCAAGAGACCCAGTACTTC. Using reference TRBV5-4 and TRBJ2-5 for the parts outside the CDR3, the full variable domain is ETGVTQSPTHLIKTRGQQVTLRCSSQSGHNTVSWYQQALGQGPQFIFQYYREEENGRGNFPPRFSGLQFPNYSSELNVNALELDDSALYLCASSSRGLAGGQETQYFGPGTRLLVL.

This chain's CDR3 is CASSFDWSSYNEQFF. DNA for the CDR3: TGTGCCAGCAGTTTCGACTGGAGCTCCTACAATGAGCAGTTCTTC. This rearrangement joins TRBV7-8 to TRBJ2-1; no definite D call. Germline CDR1 and CDR2: SGHVS and FQNEAQ. The germline V and J ends were trimmed by 6 bases and 0 bases, with 12 bases remaining between them. The length of the CDR3 is 15 residues.

The chain employs TRBV25-1 and TRBJ2-1; TRBD2 agrees at 13 bases. The CDR3 contains 16 residues. Germline values: CDR1 MGHDK, CDR2 SYGVNS. V dropped 8 bases and J dropped 4; count of bases not matched to a gene: 8. Here the CDR3 reads CASARTSGGGYNEQFF. Here the CDR3 DNA reads TGTGCCAGCGCAAGGACTAGCGGGGGTGGTTACAATGAGCAGTTCTTC.

V is TRBV6-2 or TRBV6-3 and J is TRBJ2-2; D not certain. V gave up 5 bases and J gave up 6 bases, with 10 bases separating them. Germline CDR1 reads MNHEY; CDR2 reads SVGEGT. This CDR3 has 13 residues. In DNA, the CDR3 is TGTGCCAGCAGTCACCCTAGGTCCGGGGAGCTGTTTTTT. Its protein product is CASSHPRSGELFF.

This chain joins TRBV27 and TRBJ1-2; D remains unclear. There are 17 residues in the CDR3. Germline V CDR1 and CDR2: MNHEY, SMNVEV (reference sequence). Trimming removed 2 bases at V and 1 base at J, with 17 bases between. CDR3 bases: TGTGCCAGCAGTTTACGGGCTCCGGGGTGGAGTAACTATGGCTACACCTTC. Amino acids: CASSLRAPGWSNYGYTF.

The V and J genes are TRBV5-6 and TRBJ1-6; 7 bases align to TRBD1. Germline V CDR1 and CDR2: SGHDT, YYEEEE. After removal of 2 bases from V and 7 bases from J, the junction contained 6 bases not matched to a gene. This CDR3 spans 15 amino acids. The CDR3 protein is CASSFVGTENSPLHF. The CDR3 nucleotides read TGTGCCAGCAGCTTTGTAGGGACAGAGAATTCACCCCTCCACTTT.

This chain's CDR3 is CASSSVTGQGEKLFF. The CDR3 coding sequence is TGTGCCAGCAGCTCCGTGACAGGCCAGGGGGAAAAACTGTTTTTT. The genes are TRBV5-5 and TRBJ1-4; perhaps TRBD1 as D (6 bases). Germline-derived CDR1 and CDR2 are SGHKS and YYEKEE (reference sequence). The CDR3 sequence is 15 residues long. The V end was cut by 3 bases, the J end by 8 bases, with 17 bases between.

The chain joins TRBV19 to TRBJ2-1; the match to TRBD2 covers 13 bases. Germline CDR1 reads LNHDA; CDR2 reads SQIVND (reference sequence). The CDR3 runs to 19 residues. Germline trimming cut 2 bases from V and 2 bases from J; bases unmatched to any gene: 9. CDR3: CASSITSGGATLAYNEQFF. As DNA, the CDR3 is TGTGCCAGTAGTATAACTAGCGGGGGGGCAACTCTGGCCTACAATGAGCAGTTCTTC.

V and J are TRBV28 and TRBJ1-1; D unresolved. Deletions cut 2 bases from V and 7 bases from J, with 8 bases between. The germline V gene encodes CDR1 MDHEN and CDR2 SYDVKM. The CDR3 has 12 residues. CDR3 in amino acids: CASSLRSHEAFF. CDR3 coding DNA: TGTGCCAGCAGTTTAAGGAGTCATGAAGCTTTCTTT.

V gene TRBV27 combines with J gene TRBJ2-1, with a weak D call TRBD2 (6 bases). V shed 4 bases and J shed 6 bases, with 19 bases lying between them. Germline-derived CDR1 and CDR2 are MNHEY and SMNVEV (reference sequence). This CDR3 is built from 16 residues. The CDR3 loop is CASSWQAGFGTNEQFF. The DNA of the CDR3 is TGTGCCAGCAGTTGGCAGGCGGGATTCGGAACCAATGAGCAGTTCTTC.

The chain uses TRBV18 and TRBJ2-5, with 8 bases matching TRBD2. Germline CDR1 is KGHSH and CDR2 is LQKENI. The CDR3 length is 13 residues. The J segment lost 4 bases and the V segment lost 4 bases, leaving 2 bases of the junction unmatched. In DNA, the CDR3 is TGTGCCAGCTCACGCCTAGCGGGAGAGACCCAGTACTTC. Amino acid sequence: CASSRLAGETQYF.

The rearrangement uses TRBV9 and TRBJ2-1, with a tentative D call TRBD2 (5 bases). Germline lookup yields CDR1 SGDLS and CDR2 YYNGEE. Trimming took 4 bases from V and 0 from J, leaving 8 bases between them. CDR3 length: 14 amino acids. CDR3 in amino acids: CASSTGYSYNEQFF. The CDR3 DNA reads TGTGCCAGCAGCACGGGGTACTCCTACAATGAGCAGTTCTTC.

The chain uses TRBV4-2 and TRBJ1-1; no clear D gene. The CDR3 is 15 residues long. Deletions cut 0 bases from V and 5 bases from J, with 13 bases between. Germline V lookup: CDR1 LGHNA, CDR2 YNFKEQ. The CDR3 spells CASSQDTEAWTEAFF. The CDR3 DNA follows: TGTGCCAGCAGCCAAGACACCGAGGCGTGGACTGAAGCTTTCTTT.

The chain employs TRBV5-6 and TRBJ2-3; TRBD1 aligns across 9 bases. Germline trimming cut 2 bases from V and 6 bases from J; bases unmatched to any gene: 7. Germline CDR1 reads SGHDT; CDR2 reads YYEEEE. The CDR3 is made up of 15 amino acids. CDR3 in DNA: TGTGCCAGCAGCTTTGACAGGGGGGGCCCCGATACGCAGTATTTT. Translated: CASSFDRGGPDTQYF. The entire variable domain, with the rest obtained from reference TRBV5-6 and TRBJ2-3, is as follows: DAGVTQSPTHLIKTRGQQVTLRCSPKSGHDTVSWYQQALGQGPQFIFQYYEEEERQRGNFPDRFSGHQFPNYSSELNVNALLLGDSALYLCASSFDRGGPDTQYFGPGTRLTVL.

The genes are TRBV6-2 or TRBV6-3 and TRBJ2-5; D is possibly TRBD2 (7 bases). V shed 2 bases and J shed 2 bases, with 12 bases lying between them. In germline, CDR1 is MNHEY, CDR2 SVGEGT. CDR3 length: 15 residues. The CDR3 DNA sequence: TGTGCCAGCAGTTACGGGGGCGGGGGACAAGAGACCCAGTACTTC. Encoded protein: CASSYGGGGQETQYF.

The chain uses TRBV12-3 or TRBV12-4 and TRBJ1-6; D remains ambiguous. Trimming cost V 2 bases and J 7 bases, with 6 bases left between them. The CDR3 has 13 residues. The CDR3 DNA sequence: TGTGCCAGCAGTTTAAGCACGAATTCACCCCTCCACTTT. Protein: CASSLSTNSPLHF.

The chain recombines TRBV30 with TRBJ1-1; D perhaps matches TRBD1 (6 bases). V was shortened by 1 base and J by 10 bases, with 13 bases between the two germline ends. The CDR3 runs to 12 residues. The V gene's germline CDR1 is GTSNPN and CDR2 SVGIG (reference sequence). CDR3 in DNA: TGTGCCTGGAGTGAGACAGGTAACGTAGCTTTCTTT. Translated, it gives CAWSETGNVAFF.

This chain links TRBV5-5 with TRBJ2-1, with 7 bases that match TRBD2. CDR3 length equals 12 residues. Trimming removed 1 base from V and 9 bases from J; junction bases left unmatched: 1. Germline CDR1 is SGHKS and CDR2 is YYEKEE (reference sequence). The CDR3 region has the DNA TGTGCCAGCAGCTTGAGCGGGACTGAGCAGTTCTTC. The encoded protein is CASSLSGTEQFF.

V usage is TRBV5-4 and J usage is TRBJ1-6, with D possibly matching TRBD1 (5 bases). Germline V lookup: CDR1 SGHNT, CDR2 YYREEE (reference sequence). The CDR3 is 15 residues long. V lost 1 base, J lost 7 bases, and 12 bases lay in between. The CDR3 coding sequence is TGTGCCAGCAGCTTGCAGGGAGGGGTCAATTCACCCCTCCACTTT. Its translation: CASSLQGGVNSPLHF.

The J gene is TRBJ2-1, the V gene TRBV7-6; 8 positions match TRBD1. The CDR3 is 16 amino acids. V trimming: 4 bases; J trimming: 1 base; junction bases outside the gene matches: 6. CDR1 and CDR2 from the germline V gene are SGHVS and FNYEAQ. CDR3 coding DNA: TGTGCCAGCAGCTCCAGACAGGGGCGGTCCTACAATGAGCAGTTCTTC. Encoded protein: CASSSRQGRSYNEQFF.

V usage is TRBV5-8 and J usage is TRBJ1-5; possible D gene TRBD1, 6 bases. CDR1 is SGHTS, CDR2 YDEGEE, per germline. The CDR3 loop spans 15 amino acids. V was trimmed by 6 bases and J by 1 base, leaving 14 bases between them. CDR3 nucleotides: TGTGCCAGCACCCTCAGGGGAGGGAGCAATCAGCCCCAGCATTTT. Translation: CASTLRGGSNQPQHF. Looking up the rest from reference TRBV5-8 and TRBJ1-5 gives the full variable domain: EAGVTQSPTHLIKTRGQQATLRCSPISGHTSVYWYQQALGLGLQFLLWYDEGEERNRGNFPPRFSGRQFPNYSSELNVNALELEDSALYLCASTLRGGSNQPQHFGDGTRLSIL.

This chain links TRBV2 with TRBJ1-2; the D gene is possibly TRBD1 (5 bases). This CDR3 contains 12 residues. Germline assignment: CDR1 SNHLY and CDR2 FYNNEI. The V gene lost 6 bases and the J gene lost 6 bases, with 11 bases spanning the gap. CDR3 nucleotides: TGTGCCAGCAGGATCCGCAGGGATGGCTACACCTTC. Its translation is CASRIRRDGYTF.

Here the CDR3 DNA reads TGTGCCAGCACGGCTAGCGGGTTGCCCTACGAGCAGTACGTC. Its translation: CASTASGLPYEQYV. V usage is TRBV6-5 and J usage is TRBJ2-7; 8 bases map to TRBD2. J gave up 2 bases and V 7 bases, and 7 bases lay outside the gene matches. The CDR3 is 14 amino acids. Germline V gene sequence: CDR1 MNHEY, CDR2 SVGAGI.